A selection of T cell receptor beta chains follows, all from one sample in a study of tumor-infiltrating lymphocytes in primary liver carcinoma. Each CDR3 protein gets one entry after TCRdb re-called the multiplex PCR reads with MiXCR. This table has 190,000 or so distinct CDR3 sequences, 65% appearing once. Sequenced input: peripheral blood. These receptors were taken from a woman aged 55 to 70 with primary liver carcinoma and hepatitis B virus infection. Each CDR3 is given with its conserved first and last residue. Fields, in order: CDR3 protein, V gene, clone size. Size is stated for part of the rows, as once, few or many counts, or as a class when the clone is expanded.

CARSYSFAQTDTQYF,TRBV6-2/TRBV6-3,-
CASSLRVTSGIIRQFF,TRBV5-4,-
CASSSGRLRDTEAFF,TRBV10-1,-
CASSRTDEILFF,TRBV6-6,-
CASSLKEGLAGEQFF,TRBV11-2,-
CASSYRGPIVAFF,TRBV6-5,-
CASSMGGPADTQYF,TRBV6-1,many
CASIQEGSSGSFMTQYF,TRBV4-1,once
CASERNYGYTF,TRBV6-1,many
CASSRGGNTEAFF,TRBV11-2,medium-sized
CASSPGTMSSYEQYF,TRBV5-1,many
CASSYSSSPRDRRTEAFF,TRBV6-5,-
CASSLVPGAYEQYF,TRBV5-1,few
CASSCGASLNTEAFF,TRBV13,-
CASSFNYNEQFF,TRBV5-5,few
CANSLAQGWAGGNVLTF,TRBV11-2,-
CAGSLGHGADTEAFF,TRBV11-2,-
CASRSPDTNQPQHF,TRBV6-2/TRBV6-3,-
CSVRDRVANTEAFF,TRBV29-1,many
CASSLESRSIDEQFF,TRBV11-2,once
CASSPRWSGADTQYF,TRBV9,-
CTGSIPSLRPGGSVDNEQFF,TRBV1,-
CSVCQTGTGNTETFF,TRBV29-1,-
CASSLEAGSRGDIQYF,TRBV5-4,-
CATPGWDNEQFF,TRBV28,-
CVSGFLLKGKDTQYF,TRBV11-2,-
CASGLFGTGGYEQYF,TRBV12-5,many
CVSREGFYNEQFF,TRBV2,-
CASSGGGAGNTEAFF,TRBV5-5,many
CASSLWSSTDTQYF,TRBV5-4,-
CASSLVYWGVNTGELFF,TRBV12-3/TRBV12-4,many
CASSGPEQTNTEAFF,TRBV11-3,-
CASRGSGETQYF,TRBV5-6,few
CASSRQGGQPYEQYF,TRBV7-9,-
CASSLALVLTNAIYF,TRBV12-3/TRBV12-4,few
CASRPAYPGKTYGYTF,TRBV5-1,-
CASSLEAGTGQQFF,TRBV11-2,-